This T cell receptor (beta chain) derives from a study of blood T cell repertoires in COVID-19. Study context: Specimens from acute and convalescent COVID-19 originated in the United States, Italy and Spain. From T cells, B-cell-depleted T cells, or PBMCs came the material, which was cDNA or gDNA.

Authors' analysis steps: Amplification from reference gene primers served as the basis for estimated nucleated cell counts. Assay: immunoSEQ multiplex PCR; the TCRdb copy retains only in-frame clones and omits some. That table supplies the V and J calls and clone size; D and trimming were determined from the DNA. The sample has roughly 220,000 clones, 80% to 90% seen once. This CDR3 comprises 15 residues. V was clipped by 0 bases and J by 3 bases; unmatched bases: 4. Germline V gene lookup returns CDR1 MNHEY and CDR2 SVGAGI. Sequences were obtained from peripheral blood. This clonotype was sampled from a man in his fifties or sixties who had recovered from COVID-19. The chain carries TRBV6-5 and TRBJ1-2; 7 nucleotides match TRBD1. The DNA for the CDR3 is TGTGCCAGCAGTTACTCCACAGGGGTAGACTATGGCTACACCTTC. It yields the protein CASSYSTGVDYGYTF.